One and the same sample provided the 23 T cell receptor beta chains below, sequenced in a study of blood T cells in healthy people across ages. Next came a second PCR, run for about 7 to 12 cycles, which used a sample-barcoded 5' primer along with a J-beta primer mix. Each CDR3 protein is one row after TCRdb ran MiXCR on the 5' RACE reads. The data show some 1,500,000 distinct CDR3 sequences, about 45% seen once. Sequenced input: blood. The receptors shown here come from a woman younger than 30 in good health.

V and J are TRBV3-1 and TRBJ1-2; 7 bases fit TRBD1. V shed 3 bases, J shed 8 bases, and the junction held 6 bases outside the gene matches. The CDR3 is 13 amino acids. Germline-derived CDR1 and CDR2 are LGHDT and YNNKEL (reference sequence). The CDR3 here is CASSQDRGQGYTF. The CDR3, as DNA: TGTGCCAGCAGCCAGGATAGGGGGCAGGGCTACACCTTC.

The chain recombines TRBV12-3 or TRBV12-4 with TRBJ1-6, with D tentatively TRBD1 (5 bases). The CDR3 runs to 14 residues. Trimming pared 6 bases from V and 8 bases from J, leaving 14 bases between. The CDR3 DNA follows: TGTGCCAGCAGCAGGGACCGCCTATATTCACCCCTCCACTTT. Its protein product is CASSRDRLYSPLHF.

The chain joins TRBV2 to TRBJ2-7; 9 nucleotides line up with TRBD1. This CDR3 has 14 residues. CDR1 is SNHLY and CDR2 is FYNNEI in the germline V gene. Trimming cost V 7 bases and J 0 bases; bases outside gene matches: 4. CDR3: CASTRDRDSYEQYF. CDR3 sequence (DNA): TGTGCCAGCACCCGGGACAGGGACTCCTACGAGCAGTACTTC.

In this sample, this clonotype turned up a few times. The J gene is TRBJ1-5, the V gene TRBV7-9, with D hard to call. CDR3 length: 14 amino acids. V was shortened by 2 bases and J by 3 bases, with 8 bases between the two germline ends. Germline V gives CDR1 SEHNR, CDR2 FQNEAQ (reference sequence). The CDR3 region has the DNA TGTGCCAGCAGCTTATCACTTACCAATCAGCCCCAGCATTTT. Its protein is CASSLSLTNQPQHF.

The chain links TRBV20-1 to TRBJ1-5, with TRBD1 matching over 8 bases. V shed 4 bases and J 7 bases; nucleotides not matched to a gene: 9. Germline assignment: CDR1 DFQATT and CDR2 SNEGSKA (reference sequence). The CDR3 totals 14 residues. In DNA, the CDR3 is TGCAGTGCTAAAGACAGGGGCGGCGAGCAGCCCCAGCATTTT. This codes for CSAKDRGGEQPQHF.

This chain joins TRBV20-1 and TRBJ1-5, with D possibly matching TRBD1 (6 bases). Germline V gives CDR1 DFQATT, CDR2 SNEGSKA (reference sequence). V dropped 6 bases and J dropped 4 bases, with 16 bases sitting between them. The CDR3 sequence is 14 residues long. The CDR3 region is CSAKGGTTNQPQHF. The CDR3, as DNA: TGCAGTGCCAAGGGCGGGACAACGAATCAGCCCCAGCATTTT.

This clonotype was seen a few times. The rearrangement joins TRBV18 to TRBJ2-7, with 9 bases that match TRBD1. CDR1 is KGHSH, CDR2 LQKENI, per germline. This CDR3 contains 15 residues. J was trimmed by 7 bases and V by 2 bases; bases with no gene match: 9. This CDR3 reads CASSPRTGDPPEQYF. The CDR3, as DNA: TGTGCCAGCTCACCAAGGACAGGGGACCCTCCTGAGCAGTACTTC.

The rearrangement uses TRBV29-1 and TRBJ2-6; D remains ambiguous. This CDR3 comprises 16 residues. V lost 8 bases and J 0 bases, leaving 17 bases between the germline ends. Germline CDR1 SQVTM, CDR2 ANQGSEA. CDR3 sequence (DNA): TGCAGCCCCCAGAAGGGTACTGACTCTGGGGCCAACGTCCTGACTTTC. Translation gives CSPQKGTDSGANVLTF.

This sequence joins TRBV12-3 or TRBV12-4 and TRBJ2-2, with TRBD2 matching over 12 bases. V dropped 8 bases and J dropped 6; count of bases not matched to a gene: 4. The CDR3 is 14 residues long. CDR3 nucleotides: TGTGCCAGCCGAACTAGCGGGGGGCCCGGGGAGCTGTTTTTT. Protein: CASRTSGGPGELFF.

V and J are TRBV18 and TRBJ2-5, with D perhaps TRBD1 (5 bases). The tail of the sequence fits TRBJ2-1 better, so the J call may be wrong. CDR1 is KGHSH and CDR2 is LQKENI in the germline V gene. There are 14 residues in the CDR3. The CDR3, as DNA: TGTGCCAGCTCACCGCGGACACTACAAGAGACCCAGTTCTTC. Translation gives CASSPRTLQETQFF.

This clonotype was detected a few times. CDR3 sequence (DNA): TGCGCCAGCAGCCAAGACTCCTCCCAAGAGACCCAGTACTTC. Protein sequence: CASSQDSSQETQYF. The rearrangement links TRBV4-1 to TRBJ2-5, with D uncertain. Germline V lookup: CDR1 MGHRA, CDR2 YSYEKL. V lost 0 bases and J 1 base, leaving 6 bases between the germline ends. This CDR3 has 14 residues.

The V call is TRBV6-6, the J call TRBJ2-1; TRBD2 might be the D (5 bases). Germline CDR1 is MNHNY and CDR2 is SVGAGI (reference sequence). The germline V and J ends were trimmed by 8 bases and 3 bases, with 11 bases remaining between them. This CDR3 has 13 residues. The CDR3 region has the DNA TGTGCCAGCGATGTAGGGAGCTACAATGAGCAGTTCTTC. This gives the protein CASDVGSYNEQFF.

This clonotype was seen a handful of times. The chain carries TRBV20-1 and TRBJ1-2; no definite D call. CDR1 DFQATT and CDR2 SNEGSKA come from the germline V gene (reference sequence). This CDR3 region has 13 residues. The germline V and J ends were trimmed by 6 bases and 2 bases, with 13 bases remaining between them. CDR3 DNA sequence: TGCAGTGCCGTGGGGTATACGAACTATGGCTACACCTTC. It translates to CSAVGYTNYGYTF.

DNA for the CDR3: TGCGCCAGCAGCGGAGGGACAGGGAGCACAGATACGCAGTATTTT. Translation gives CASSGGTGSTDTQYF. The chain is built from TRBV5-1 and TRBJ2-3; 9 bases match TRBD1. The CDR3 has 15 residues. Germline assignment: CDR1 SGHRS and CDR2 YFSETQ. Trimming removed 4 bases from V and 0 bases from J; junction bases left unmatched: 3.

This clonotype was detected a few times. This chain uses TRBV4-3 with TRBJ1-5; D ambiguous. Germline V gives CDR1 LGHNA, CDR2 YSLEER. The CDR3 has 16 amino acids. V gave up 0 bases and J gave up 0 bases, with 9 bases separating them. DNA of the CDR3: TGCGCCAGCAGCCAAGAACCCTGGAATAGCAATCAGCCCCAGCATTTT. This codes for CASSQEPWNSNQPQHF.

DNA of the CDR3: TGTGCCAGCAGTTACTCTATGACAGCCTTCTCCTACGAGCAGTACTTC. It is translated as CASSYSMTAFSYEQYF. The chain uses TRBV6-2 or TRBV6-3 and TRBJ2-7; D perhaps matches TRBD1 (5 bases). The CDR3 extends over 16 amino acids. The V gene's germline CDR1 is MNHEY and CDR2 SVGEGT. V lost 0 bases and J lost 0, with 12 bases in between.

The CDR3 DNA sequence: TGTGCCAGCAGCACTGCTAAGGAGCAGTTCTTC. It is translated as CASSTAKEQFF. V usage is TRBV12-3 or TRBV12-4 and J usage is TRBJ2-1, with unresolved D. This CDR3 is 11 amino acids long. Trimming took off 6 bases at V and 10 bases at J, with 10 bases between the two ends.

This clonotype has just a few counts. The J gene is TRBJ1-5, the V gene TRBV6-2 or TRBV6-3; D might be TRBD1 (5 bases). Trimming pared 0 bases from V and 2 bases from J, leaving 8 bases between. Germline V CDR1 and CDR2: MNHEY, SVGEGT. The CDR3 is made up of 15 amino acids. The CDR3 protein is CASSYSTERNQPQHF. The CDR3 DNA sequence: TGTGCCAGCAGTTACTCGACAGAGCGCAATCAGCCCCAGCATTTT.

The CDR3: CASSRAKGTGPGYTF. The CDR3 region has the DNA TGTGCCAGCAGTCGAGCCAAAGGGACGGGCCCTGGCTACACCTTC. The chain links TRBV12-3 or TRBV12-4 to TRBJ1-2; possible D gene TRBD1, 5 bases. The CDR3 extends over 15 amino acids. Trimming stripped 5 bases from V and 7 bases from J, with 20 bases between.

The sample holds a few counts of this clonotype. This chain uses TRBV5-5 with TRBJ1-1; D perhaps matches TRBD1 (5 bases). Trimming removed 0 bases at V and 3 bases at J, with 12 bases between. The CDR3 runs to 15 residues. CDR1 is SGHKS and CDR2 is YYEKEE in the germline V gene (reference sequence). The CDR3 DNA reads TGTGCCAGCAGCTTGGCATTCCCAGGGTACACTGAAGCTTTCTTT. Its translation is CASSLAFPGYTEAFF.

J is TRBJ2-5 and V is TRBV12-3 or TRBV12-4, with D unclear. The CDR3 has 14 residues. Trimming removed 8 bases at V and 1 base at J, with 14 bases between. The CDR3 region is CASASGAGQETQYF. CDR3 coding DNA: TGTGCCAGCGCCTCAGGCGCCGGCCAAGAGACCCAGTACTTC.

This clonotype was counted at least ten times. The gene calls are TRBV29-1 and TRBJ1-1; 7 nucleotides line up with TRBD1. Per germline, CDR1 SQVTM and CDR2 ANQGSEA. V trimming: 7 bases; J trimming: 0 bases; junction bases outside the gene matches: 5. The CDR3 loop spans 13 amino acids. CDR3 region: CSAGGQLNTEAFF. The DNA of the CDR3 is TGCAGCGCTGGGGGACAGTTGAACACTGAAGCTTTCTTT.

This clonotype was seen a few times. V and J are TRBV6-6 and TRBJ1-2, with TRBD1 matching over 9 bases. In germline, CDR1 is MNHNY, CDR2 SVGAGI (reference sequence). The V and J ends lost 5 bases and 5 bases, in that order; junction bases with no gene match: 6. The CDR3 spans 14 residues. In DNA, the CDR3 is TGTGCCAGCAGTAAATCGGGACAGGGTTATGGCTACACCTTC. Translating it yields CASSKSGQGYGYTF.